This TCR beta chain was identified in a study of shared clonotypes between healthy human individuals. The study, taken as a whole, reports: A generally larger estimated richness was seen in naive subsets than in memory subsets.

The CDR3 has 12 amino acids. Trimming cost V 6 bases and J 0 bases, with 4 bases left between them. The germline CDR1 and CDR2 sequences are SNHLY and FYNNEI. Some clones are missing from TCRdb's copy, which holds only in-frame ones; the method was immunoSEQ multiplex PCR. The repertoire consists of roughly 1 million clones, with around 78% occurring once and the leading ten covering roughly 0.56%. With regard to this clone: Its target is unknown.

Partitioning of CD4+ cells yielded a CD45RA+ naive subset and a CD45RA-negative memory subset. The gene calls are TRBV2 and TRBJ2-3, with D unresolved. Sequenced: memory CD4+ T cells from PBMCs. Subset denoted: CD45RA-negative fraction. The TCR originated in a man aged 18 to 30 in good health. Some clones in this sample may be carry-over from other donors' samples. The CDR3 here is CASRQSTDTQYF. CDR3 coding DNA: TGTGCCAGCAGGCAGAGCACAGATACGCAGTATTTT.